The next 28 T cell receptor beta chains were all read from a single sample in a study of T-cell reconstitution after alpha-beta-depleted transplantation in children. Unique molecular identifiers were used to barcode this TCRbeta library. TCRdb called the PCR reads again in MiXCR, with one record for every CDR3 protein. Of roughly 500,000 distinct CDR3 sequences in the sample, about 31% were seen once. Sequences were derived from PBMCs from the stem cell graft donor, sampled from the stem cell graft. These receptors were obtained from a human donor who donated a stem cell graft to a child with aplastic anemia.

The genes are TRBV6-2 or TRBV6-3 and TRBJ2-1; 13 bases fit TRBD2. The V and J ends lost 5 bases and 5 bases, in that order; junction bases with no gene match: 9. The length of the CDR3 is 17 residues. CDR1 and CDR2 from the germline V gene are MNHEY and SVGEGT. The CDR3 is CASSPGLAGDFDNEQFF. The DNA of the CDR3 is TGTGCCAGCAGTCCCGGACTAGCGGGAGATTTTGACAATGAGCAGTTCTTC.

The table lists this clonotype with a few counts. This rearrangement joins TRBV9 to TRBJ2-1, with D uncertain. Germline V gives CDR1 SGDLS, CDR2 YYNGEE. Trimming stripped 0 bases from V and 8 bases from J, with 9 bases between. This CDR3 is 13 amino acids long. CDR3 sequence (DNA): TGTGCCAGCAGCGTAGGGACCACGCATGAGCAGTTCTTC. Its translation is CASSVGTTHEQFF.

The genes are TRBV7-3 and TRBJ2-2, with D uncertain. The CDR3 is 13 amino acids. The V and J ends lost 5 bases and 4 bases respectively, with 8 bases between them. The germline CDR1 and CDR2 sequences are SGHTA and FQGTGA. The CDR3 protein is CASSAGPTGELFF. CDR3 DNA: TGTGCCAGCAGCGCCGGACCCACCGGGGAGCTGTTTTTT.

CDR3 sequence: CASSPEAGGYNEQFF. The DNA of the CDR3 is TGTGCCAGCAGCCCCGAGGCAGGGGGGTACAATGAGCAGTTCTTC. The chain is built from TRBV11-2 and TRBJ2-1; possibly TRBD1 for D (7 bases). The ends were cut back, 5 bases at V and 4 bases at J, with 15 bases in the middle. This CDR3 is built from 15 residues. Looked up from germline, CDR1 is SGHAT and CDR2 is FQNNGV.

The V gene is TRBV20-1, the J gene TRBJ2-1; 11 bases agree with TRBD2. The CDR3 sequence is 20 residues long. Germline loops: CDR1 DFQATT, CDR2 SNEGSKA (reference sequence). V shed 0 bases, J shed 1 base, and the junction held 14 bases outside the gene matches. CDR3 amino acids: CSARDRERLAGSGSYNEQFF. The CDR3 region has the DNA TGCAGTGCTAGAGATCGGGAGCGACTAGCGGGAAGTGGGTCCTACAATGAGCAGTTCTTC.

This clonotype was detected only a few times. As DNA, the CDR3 is TGTGCCAGCAGCGTAGGGTGGAGTGGAAACACCATATATTTT. Protein: CASSVGWSGNTIYF. The rearrangement joins TRBV9 to TRBJ1-3; D not resolved. V shed 0 bases and J shed 3 bases, with 7 bases lying between them. The CDR3 is 14 residues long. Per germline, CDR1 SGDLS and CDR2 YYNGEE. Full variable domain (missing parts from reference TRBV9 and TRBJ1-3): DSGVTQTPKHLITATGQRVTLRCSPRSGDLSVYWYQQSLDQGLQFLIQYYNGEERAKGNILERFSAQQFPDLHSELNLSSLELGDSALYFCASSVGWSGNTIYFGEGSWLTVV.

This chain uses TRBV14 with TRBJ2-1, with 8 nucleotides matching TRBD2. The trim removed 2 bases at V and 6 bases at J, leaving 3 bases unmatched. CDR1 and CDR2 from the germline V gene are SGHDN and FVKESK. CDR3 size: 14 residues. DNA of the CDR3: TGTGCCAGCAGCCAACTGGCGGGAGGCAATGAGCAGTTCTTC. Translating it yields CASSQLAGGNEQFF.

The chain has TRBV6-1 and TRBJ1-2, with 9 bases fitting TRBD1. Per the germline V gene, CDR1 is MNHNS and CDR2 is SASEGT. The V and J ends lost 10 bases and 4 bases, in that order; junction bases with no gene match: 7. CDR3 length equals 13 residues. CDR3 protein: CATGPGQGYGYTF. CDR3 in DNA: TGTGCCACCGGACCGGGACAGGGCTATGGCTACACCTTC.

This clonotype showed up just a few times. The V and J genes are TRBV27 and TRBJ2-5; TRBD1 aligns across 10 bases. The J segment lost 5 bases and the V segment lost 3 bases, leaving 6 bases of the junction unmatched. The germline gives CDR1 MNHEY, CDR2 SMNVEV (reference sequence). The CDR3 extends over 15 amino acids. CDR3 sequence (DNA): TGTGCCAGCAGTTTGGGGACAGGGGTTACGGAGACCCAGTACTTC. Amino acids: CASSLGTGVTETQYF.

CDR3 DNA sequence: TGCGCCAGCAGCCCGGGGGAGGGGGGTTGGTATGGCTACACCTTC. Its protein product is CASSPGEGGWYGYTF. The chain employs TRBV4-3 and TRBJ1-2; maybe TRBD1 (6 bases). V gave up 4 bases and J gave up 5 bases, with 17 bases separating them. The CDR3 length is 15 residues. Per germline, CDR1 LGHNA and CDR2 YSLEER.

The chain joins TRBV29-1 to TRBJ1-2; 7 bases are a match to TRBD1. This CDR3 has 13 residues. Germline trimming cut 7 bases from V and 7 bases from J; bases unmatched to any gene: 12. Germline CDR1 is SQVTM and CDR2 is ANQGSEA. The CDR3 DNA reads TGCAGCGCTCACCCAGGGGGAAAGCGTGGCTACACCTTC. It encodes CSAHPGGKRGYTF. Drawing the rest from reference TRBV29-1 and TRBJ1-2, the complete variable domain is SAVISQKPSRDICQRGTSLTIQCQVDSQVTMMFWYRQQPGQSLTLIATANQGSEATYESGFVIDKFPISRPNLTFSTLTVSNMSPEDSSIYLCSAHPGGKRGYTFGSGTRLTVV.

The chain combines TRBV6-1 with TRBJ2-3; 12 bases are a match to TRBD2. V trimming: 6 bases; J trimming: 1 base; junction bases outside the gene matches: 2. Germline CDR1 and CDR2: MNHNS and SASEGT. This CDR3 region has 15 residues. CDR3 nucleotides: TGTGCCAGCAGGGCTAGCGGGAGGGGCACAGATACGCAGTATTTT. Its protein is CASRASGRGTDTQYF.

This clonotype was counted a few times. This sequence joins TRBV29-1 and TRBJ2-5; TRBD2 agrees at 12 bases. There are 19 residues in the CDR3. From germline, CDR1 is SQVTM and CDR2 ANQGSEA. The J segment lost 5 bases and the V segment lost 1 base, leaving 17 bases of the junction unmatched. CDR3 sequence (DNA): TGCAGCGTTGAAGTAATACGTTTCGGGCTAGCGGGAGGGGGCGAGACCCAGTACTTC. This translates into CSVEVIRFGLAGGGETQYF.

The chain links TRBV11-2 to TRBJ2-7; D uncertain. Germline V gene sequence: CDR1 SGHAT, CDR2 FQNNGV. Trimming shortened V by 5 bases and J by 0 bases, and 8 bases separated the two germline ends. This CDR3 region has 13 residues. As DNA, the CDR3 is TGTGCCAGCAGCCCCGGGCGCTCCTACGAGCAGTACGTC. Translation: CASSPGRSYEQYV.

The chain carries TRBV15 and TRBJ2-5; possibly TRBD1 or TRBD2 for D (5 bases each). The V gene's germline CDR1 is LNHNV and CDR2 YYDKDF (reference sequence). There are 16 residues in the CDR3. The germline V and J ends were trimmed by 1 base and 2 bases, with 14 bases remaining between them. The CDR3 DNA is TGTGCCACCAGCAGAGTAAAGGGACGGCCACAAGAGACCCAGTACTTC. Translation gives CATSRVKGRPQETQYF.

J is TRBJ1-3 and V is TRBV7-2; the match to TRBD1 covers 8 bases. The CDR3 runs 15 residues. Per germline, CDR1 SGHTA and CDR2 FQGNSA. Trimming cost V 3 bases and J 4 bases; bases outside gene matches: 5. For the CDR3, the DNA is TGTGCCAGCAGCTTTCAGGGGGCCATCGGAAACACCATATATTTT. This gives the protein CASSFQGAIGNTIYF.

The table lists this clonotype with a few counts. J is TRBJ1-5 and V is TRBV20-1; the match to TRBD1 covers 8 bases. The germline CDR1 and CDR2 sequences are DFQATT and SNEGSKA (reference sequence). V shed 3 bases, J shed 6 bases, and the junction held 10 bases outside the gene matches. The CDR3 length is 15 residues. This chain's CDR3 is CSARKPGQESQPQHF. CDR3 nucleotides: TGCAGTGCTAGGAAGCCGGGACAGGAGAGTCAGCCCCAGCATTTT.

J is TRBJ2-2 and V is TRBV7-6, with D unresolved. Trimming stripped 4 bases from V and 6 bases from J, with 18 bases between. The CDR3 contains 16 residues. From germline, CDR1 is SGHVS and CDR2 FNYEAQ. The CDR3 nucleotides are TGTGCCAGCAGCTCCCACCTGGAAGTCAGCGCCGGGGAGCTGTTTTTT. Protein: CASSSHLEVSAGELFF.

The table lists this clonotype with a few counts. This chain joins TRBV7-8 and TRBJ1-1; no reliable D call. The CDR3 extends over 16 amino acids. From germline, CDR1 is SGHVS and CDR2 FQNEAQ. With 3 bases removed from V and 3 bases from J, the gap between germline ends came to 17 bases. As DNA, the CDR3 is TGTGCCAGCAGCTTTTCCCATCACACCCTTTACACTGAAGCTTTCTTT. Protein sequence: CASSFSHHTLYTEAFF.

This clonotype was counted between two and nine times. V and J are TRBV7-2 and TRBJ2-7; D unclear. The CDR3 consists of 16 residues. CDR1 is SGHTA and CDR2 is FQGNSA in the germline V gene. The germline V and J ends were trimmed by 2 bases and 4 bases, with 18 bases remaining between them. Written as DNA, the CDR3 is TGTGCCAGCAGCTTAACTCCCTCGGCTTCAACTTACGAGCAGTACTTC. Amino acid sequence: CASSLTPSASTYEQYF.

J is TRBJ1-4 and V is TRBV5-1, with D tentatively TRBD1 (5 bases). V was trimmed by 2 bases and J by 0 bases, leaving 8 bases between them. This CDR3 region has 15 residues. Germline V gene lookup returns CDR1 SGHRS and CDR2 YFSETQ. The CDR3 DNA reads as TGCGCCAGCAGCTTACAGGACCCAACTAATGAAAAACTGTTTTTT. Protein product: CASSLQDPTNEKLFF. The full variable domain, rest sourced from reference TRBV5-1 and TRBJ1-4, is KAGVTQTPRYLIKTRGQQVTLSCSPISGHRSVSWYQQTPGQGLQFLFEYFSETQRNKGNFPGRFSGRQFSNSRSEMNVSTLELGDSALYLCASSLQDPTNEKLFFGSGTQLSVL.

The rearrangement links TRBV9 to TRBJ1-6, with D uncertain. The CDR3 runs to 17 residues. The germline V gene has CDR1 SGDLS and CDR2 YYNGEE. Trimming left V 0 bases short and J 9 bases short, with 19 bases between. CDR3 nucleotides: TGTGCCAGCAGCGTAGGTGATTGGCCCAAATCGGGTTCACCCCTCCACTTT. Translating gives CASSVGDWPKSGSPLHF.

V gene TRBV6-5 combines with J gene TRBJ1-2; perhaps TRBD1 as D (5 bases). V was cut by 0 bases and J by 3 bases, with 11 bases left in between. The CDR3 sequence is 15 residues long. Germline V gives CDR1 MNHEY, CDR2 SVGAGI. In DNA, the CDR3 is TGTGCCAGCAGTTACTCGATTCGACAGCACTATGGCTACACCTTC. It translates to CASSYSIRQHYGYTF.

V usage is TRBV30 and J usage is TRBJ1-5; 12 positions agree with TRBD1. The CDR3 consists of 15 residues. Germline CDR1 and CDR2: GTSNPN and SVGIG (reference sequence). After removal of 4 bases from V and 6 bases from J, the junction contained 7 bases not matched to a gene. CDR3 loop: CAWTPGQGAFQPQHF. CDR3 nucleotides: TGTGCCTGGACACCGGGACAGGGGGCTTTTCAGCCCCAGCATTTT.

The chain links TRBV6-1 to TRBJ2-3, with D unclear. The CDR3 consists of 13 residues. CDR1 and CDR2 from the germline V gene are MNHNS and SASEGT. Trimming removed 5 bases at V and 0 bases at J, with 6 bases between. The CDR3 DNA reads as TGTGCCAGCAGTATAGCAAGCACAGATACGCAGTATTTT. This encodes CASSIASTDTQYF.

The rearrangement links TRBV12-3 or TRBV12-4 to TRBJ1-1; D is unresolved. The V and J ends lost 6 bases and 5 bases respectively, with 19 bases between them. The CDR3 spans 15 residues. Written as DNA, the CDR3 is TGTGCCAGCAGCCTTCCCGGAGTAGTAGAAACTGAAGCTTTCTTT. It codes for CASSLPGVVETEAFF.

In this sample, this clonotype turned up a few times. The gene calls are TRBV7-2 and TRBJ2-3; no firm D call. The germline V gene encodes CDR1 SGHTA and CDR2 FQGNSA. CDR3 length equals 16 residues. V lost 5 bases and J 0 bases, leaving 15 bases between the germline ends. CDR3 coding DNA: TGTGCCAGCAGCACCACTACCGGTTTTAGCACAGATACGCAGTATTTT. Its protein product is CASSTTTGFSTDTQYF.

The chain recombines TRBV4-2 with TRBJ2-2; D gene ambiguous. Trimming pared 0 bases from V and 6 bases from J, leaving 14 bases between. The CDR3 runs 16 residues. Germline loops: CDR1 LGHNA, CDR2 YNFKEQ. DNA for the CDR3: TGTGCCAGCAGCCAAGATAGGCCTGAGCTCTCCGGGGAGCTGTTTTTT. Translating it yields CASSQDRPELSGELFF.